This entry lists 31 T cell receptor beta chains sequenced from one sample in a study of blood T cell repertoires in COVID-19. Libraries were prepared by immunoSEQ multiplex PCR; TCRdb keeps only in-frame clonotypes and omits some of them. The sample carries fewer than 200,000 clones, 88% recorded once. The sequencing sample was made of PBMCs or T cells enriched from blood (not recorded which). Receptors were obtained from a young woman who had recovered from COVID-19.

CDR3 in DNA: TGTGCCAGCAGCCAATATATCTCTACGGAGACCCAGTACTTC. As protein: CASSQYISTETQYF. V and J are TRBV16 and TRBJ2-5; no definite D call. Trimming cost V 1 base and J 5 bases, with 11 bases left between them. The CDR3 contains 14 residues. From germline, CDR1 is KGHSY and CDR2 FQNENV.

As concerns this clone: This may be a read error: a much more frequent sequence differs by one nucleotide. The CDR3 region is CASSPAYEQYF. The CDR3 region has the DNA TGTGCCAGCAGCCCCGCCTACGAGCAGTACTTC. This sequence joins TRBV28 and TRBJ2-7; D gene unclear. Deletions cut 6 bases from V and 2 bases from J, with 5 bases between. This CDR3 is built from 11 residues. Germline CDR1 is MDHEN and CDR2 is SYDVKM.

This clone was seen just once. This sequence joins TRBV29-1 and TRBJ2-7; D is possibly TRBD1 (5 bases). Per germline, CDR1 SQVTM and CDR2 ANQGSEA. The CDR3 spans 12 residues. V dropped 6 bases and J dropped 1 base, with 10 bases sitting between them. In nucleotides, the CDR3 is TGCAGCGTCCCAGGGCCGTCCTACGAGCAGTACTTC. As protein: CSVPGPSYEQYF.

The chain uses TRBV11-2 and TRBJ1-2; D is unresolved. The V gene lost 0 bases and the J gene lost 4 bases, with 18 bases spanning the gap. CDR1 is SGHAT and CDR2 is FQNNGV in the germline V gene. There are 17 residues in the CDR3. In DNA form, the CDR3 reads TGTGCCAGCAGCTTAGATCAGGTCCCCACCCAGTCCTATGGCTACACCTTC. Residues: CASSLDQVPTQSYGYTF. The complete variable domain, with remaining parts taken from reference TRBV11-2 and TRBJ1-2, reads EAGVAQSPRYKIIEKRQSVAFWCNPISGHATLYWYQQILGQGPKLLIQFQNNGVVDDSQLPKDRFSAERLKGVDSTLKIQPAKLEDSAVYLCASSLDQVPTQSYGYTFGSGTRLTVV.

The rearrangement links TRBV19 to TRBJ1-4; 8 bases fit TRBD1. Germline CDR1 reads LNHDA; CDR2 reads SQIVND (reference sequence). J was trimmed by 0 bases and V by 3 bases; bases with no gene match: 0. The CDR3 loop spans 15 amino acids. CDR3 nucleotides: TGTGCCAGTAGTATGGGACAGGCAACTAATGAAAAACTGTTTTTT. It is translated as CASSMGQATNEKLFF.

The chain couples TRBV11-2 to TRBJ1-1; maybe TRBD1 (5 bases). Trimming removed 0 bases at V and 5 bases at J, with 10 bases between. CDR3 length equals 14 residues. CDR1 SGHAT and CDR2 FQNNGV come from the germline V gene. The CDR3 loop is CASSLDRPGTEAFF. CDR3 coding DNA: TGTGCCAGCAGCTTAGATCGTCCAGGGACTGAAGCTTTCTTT. Looking up the rest from reference TRBV11-2 and TRBJ1-1 gives the full variable domain: EAGVAQSPRYKIIEKRQSVAFWCNPISGHATLYWYQQILGQGPKLLIQFQNNGVVDDSQLPKDRFSAERLKGVDSTLKIQPAKLEDSAVYLCASSLDRPGTEAFFGQGTRLTVV.

The CDR3 loop is CAWSVRAGGHNEQFF. The CDR3 DNA reads TGTGCCTGGAGTGTACGAGCGGGAGGGCACAATGAGCAGTTCTTC. This chain connects TRBV30 to TRBJ2-1, with 10 bases lining up with TRBD2. This CDR3 is built from 15 residues. V shed 0 bases and J 5 bases; nucleotides not matched to a gene: 4. Germline V gene lookup returns CDR1 GTSNPN and CDR2 SVGIG (reference sequence). Complete variable domain (other parts from reference TRBV30 and TRBJ2-1): SQTIHQWPATLVQPVGSPLSLECTVEGTSNPNLYWYRQAAGRGLQLLFYSVGIGQISSEVPQNLSASRPQDRQFILSSKKLLLSDSGFYLCAWSVRAGGHNEQFFGPGTRLTVL.

This chain links TRBV5-1 with TRBJ2-1, with a weak D call TRBD2 (5 bases). Deletions cut 2 bases from V and 5 bases from J, with 14 bases between. The germline V gene encodes CDR1 SGHRS and CDR2 YFSETQ. This CDR3 comprises 15 residues. The CDR3 DNA sequence: TGCGCCAGCAGCTTCACTAGGGAACAAAACAATGAGCAGTTCTTC. Translating it yields CASSFTREQNNEQFF.

The chain carries TRBV18 and TRBJ1-5; 7 bases match TRBD1. Unmatched junction bases numbered 15, after V lost 9 bases and J lost 4 bases. Germline V gene sequence: CDR1 KGHSH, CDR2 LQKENI. The CDR3 totals 16 residues. The CDR3 DNA is TGTGCCAGTACCTCATCAGGGGGGTTCGGGAATCAGCCCCAGCATTTT. Amino acids: CASTSSGGFGNQPQHF. Full variable domain (missing parts from reference TRBV18 and TRBJ1-5): NAGVMQNPRHLVRRRGQEARLRCSPMKGHSHVYWYRQLPEEGLKFMVYLQKENIIDESGMPKERFSAEFPKEGPSILRIQQVVRGDSAAYFCASTSSGGFGNQPQHFGDGTRLSIL.

The chain recombines TRBV7-2 with TRBJ2-5; 7 positions agree with TRBD2. The J segment lost 9 bases and the V segment lost 5 bases, leaving 12 bases of the junction unmatched. Germline CDR1 is SGHTA and CDR2 is FQGNSA. The CDR3 loop spans 14 amino acids. Here the CDR3 DNA reads TGTGCCAGCAGCCCTAGCGTGGCGGGGAGGGCCCAGTACTTC. Its protein is CASSPSVAGRAQYF.

This chain's CDR3 is CASTVGIAFQETQYF. DNA of the CDR3: TGTGCCAGCACGGTGGGGATAGCGTTCCAAGAGACCCAGTACTTC. V is TRBV11-2 and J is TRBJ2-5, with a weak D call TRBD2 (5 bases). Trimming left V 7 bases short and J 1 base short, with 16 bases between. The CDR3 covers 15 residues. Germline CDR1 and CDR2: SGHAT and FQNNGV.

This clone was picked up one time. The chain joins TRBV19 to TRBJ2-1; 7 nucleotides agree with TRBD2. Germline V gene data show CDR1 as LNHDA and CDR2 as SQIVND (reference sequence). V gave up 3 bases and J gave up 4 bases; unmatched junction bases: 6. The CDR3 loop spans 15 amino acids. The CDR3 loop is CASSIPLAQYNEQFF. As DNA, the CDR3 is TGTGCCAGTAGTATCCCACTAGCGCAGTACAATGAGCAGTTCTTC.

The chain combines TRBV3-1 (or the pseudogene TRBV3-2) with TRBJ2-7; D uncertain. CDR1 is LGHDT, CDR2 YNNKEL, per germline (reference sequence). The germline V and J ends were trimmed by 0 bases and 8 bases, with 14 bases remaining between them. This CDR3 spans 14 amino acids. This CDR3 is CASSQDLATPKQYF. In DNA form, the CDR3 reads TGTGCCAGCAGCCAAGATCTGGCAACCCCCAAGCAGTACTTC.

The V call is TRBV19, the J call TRBJ2-2; 9 bases align to TRBD1. Germline CDR1 and CDR2: LNHDA and SQIVND (reference sequence). V lost 5 bases to trimming and J lost 4 bases; unmatched junction nucleotides: 5. This CDR3 spans 15 amino acids. Written as DNA, the CDR3 is TGTGCCAGTAGTGTTGGGACAGGGAGCACCGGGGAGCTGTTTTTT. Protein sequence: CASSVGTGSTGELFF. Filled out from reference TRBV19 and TRBJ2-2, the complete variable domain reads DGGITQSPKYLFRKEGQNVTLSCEQNLNHDAMYWYRQDPGQGLRLIYYSQIVNDFQKGDIAEGYSVSREKKESFPLTVTSAQKNPTAFYLCASSVGTGSTGELFFGEGSRLTVL.

The chain is built from TRBV15 and TRBJ2-3, with 8 bases fitting TRBD2. With 0 bases clipped from V and 1 base from J, the junction kept 6 bases outside the gene matches. The V gene's germline CDR1 is LNHNV and CDR2 YYDKDF (reference sequence). This CDR3 has 17 residues. CDR3 loop: CATSRDRAGARTDTQYF. Written as DNA, the CDR3 is TGTGCCACCAGCAGAGATCGAGCGGGAGCTCGCACAGATACGCAGTATTTT.

J is TRBJ1-2 and V is TRBV28; perhaps TRBD1 as D (6 bases). With 3 bases removed from V and 3 bases from J, the gap between germline ends came to 11 bases. The CDR3 contains 14 residues. Germline CDR1 reads MDHEN; CDR2 reads SYDVKM. In nucleotides, the CDR3 is TGTGCCAGCAGTTTGGGGGGGGCATACTATGGCTACACCTTC. This gives the protein CASSLGGAYYGYTF.

This sequence joins TRBV13 and TRBJ1-6; D uncertain. Trimming left V 4 bases short and J 10 bases short, with 11 bases between. Per germline, CDR1 PRHDT and CDR2 FYEKMQ (reference sequence). This CDR3 has 13 amino acids. The CDR3 DNA follows: TGTGCCAGCAGCTCAAGTCGCGGCTCACCCCTCCACTTT. Its protein product is CASSSSRGSPLHF.

The chain combines TRBV15 with TRBJ1-4, with 7 bases aligning to TRBD1. CDR3 length: 16 residues. Germline V gene data show CDR1 as LNHNV and CDR2 as YYDKDF (reference sequence). V lost 4 bases, J lost 4 bases, and 9 bases stayed unmatched. The CDR3 nucleotides read TGTGCCACCAGCATTCGACCGGGACAGTTTAATGAAAAACTGTTTTTT. It specifies CATSIRPGQFNEKLFF.

V gene TRBV28 combines with J gene TRBJ2-7; 7 bases map to TRBD1. From germline, CDR1 is MDHEN and CDR2 SYDVKM. The CDR3 is made up of 14 amino acids. V trimming: 3 bases; J trimming: 3 bases; junction bases outside the gene matches: 5. Here the CDR3 reads CASSFEGAYYEQYF. The CDR3 bases are TGTGCCAGCAGTTTTGAGGGGGCTTACTACGAGCAGTACTTC.

This clone has more than one count but fewer than ten. V is TRBV7-3 and J is TRBJ1-1, with D possibly matching TRBD1 (5 bases). Trimming shortened V by 5 bases and J by 2 bases, and 9 bases separated the two germline ends. Per the germline V gene, CDR1 is SGHTA and CDR2 is FQGTGA. The CDR3 is 13 residues long. Here the CDR3 reads CASSPTGNTEAFF. The CDR3 coding sequence is TGTGCCAGCAGCCCCACAGGAAACACTGAAGCTTTCTTT.

The chain carries TRBV28 and TRBJ1-3; 8 bases match TRBD1. J gave up 0 bases and V 7 bases, and 5 bases lay outside the gene matches. The CDR3 extends over 15 amino acids. CDR1 and CDR2 from the germline V gene are MDHEN and SYDVKM. CDR3 nucleotides: TGTGCCAGCACTTCGGGACAGGCCTCTGGAAACACCATATATTTT. It encodes CASTSGQASGNTIYF.

The CDR3: CASSYPVSGTDTQYF. The CDR3 DNA reads as TGTGCCAGCAGTTACCCGGTTAGTGGCACAGATACGCAGTATTTT. The chain has TRBV28 and TRBJ2-3; D ambiguous. Germline-derived CDR1 and CDR2 are MDHEN and SYDVKM. The V and J ends lost 4 bases and 1 base respectively, with 12 bases between them. The CDR3 is made up of 15 amino acids.

This clone was recorded only once. The J gene is TRBJ1-1, the V gene TRBV28, with D possibly being TRBD1 (6 bases). Germline V gene data show CDR1 as MDHEN and CDR2 as SYDVKM. The CDR3 spans 17 residues. V was cut by 1 base and J by 2 bases, with 17 bases left in between. The CDR3 sequence: CASSLLGGYSPNTEAFF. For the CDR3, the DNA is TGTGCCAGCAGTTTATTAGGGGGTTACTCTCCTAACACTGAAGCTTTCTTT.

The V and J genes are TRBV9 and TRBJ2-2, with TRBD2 identical over 7 bases. Germline assignment: CDR1 SGDLS and CDR2 YYNGEE. The CDR3 covers 15 residues. With V trimmed by 3 bases and J by 2 bases, 4 bases remained unmatched. CDR3 sequence (DNA): TGTGCCAGCAGCGCCTGGGAGGGTAACACCGGGGAGCTGTTTTTT. The encoded protein is CASSAWEGNTGELFF.

The CDR3 loop is CAAGQVYEQYF. In nucleotides, the CDR3 is TGTGCCGCCGGACAGGTCTACGAGCAGTACTTC. The V gene is TRBV19, the J gene TRBJ2-7, with TRBD1 identical over 7 bases. The junction had 4 bases not matched to a gene; V was cut back by 11 bases and J by 3 bases. From germline, CDR1 is LNHDA and CDR2 SQIVND (reference sequence). The CDR3 loop spans 11 amino acids.

The chain joins TRBV10-3 to TRBJ2-3, with TRBD2 identical over 10 bases. Germline V gives CDR1 ENHRY, CDR2 SYGVKD. V trimming: 2 bases; J trimming: 0 bases; junction bases outside the gene matches: 2. This CDR3 comprises 16 residues. This CDR3 is CAISERTSGSTDTQYF. As DNA, the CDR3 is TGTGCCATCAGTGAGAGGACTAGCGGTAGCACAGATACGCAGTATTTT.

The chain recombines TRBV9 with TRBJ2-7, with 8 bases aligning to TRBD2. Germline CDR1 SGDLS, CDR2 YYNGEE. This CDR3 spans 17 amino acids. Germline trimming cut 0 bases from V and 3 bases from J; bases unmatched to any gene: 11. This CDR3 is CASSVGSSGSSVYEQYF. CDR3 DNA sequence: TGTGCCAGCAGCGTAGGATCAAGCGGGAGTTCTGTCTACGAGCAGTACTTC.

The V and J genes are TRBV4-2 and TRBJ1-4; D is possibly TRBD1 (6 bases). The ends were cut back, 5 bases at V and 6 bases at J, with 16 bases in the middle. The CDR3 is 15 amino acids. Germline loops: CDR1 LGHNA, CDR2 YNFKEQ. As DNA, the CDR3 is TGTGCCAGCAGCGCCAGGGGTCAGGGTGATGAAAAACTGTTTTTT. Its translation is CASSARGQGDEKLFF.

This chain connects TRBV28 to TRBJ1-1; D gene uncertain. Germline V CDR1 and CDR2: MDHEN, SYDVKM. Trimming took off 2 bases at V and 7 bases at J, with 11 bases between the two ends. This CDR3 has 13 amino acids. CDR3 nucleotides: TGTGCCAGCAGTTTAGGGCCAGGAATTGAAGCTTTCTTT. Amino acid sequence: CASSLGPGIEAFF.

The chain has TRBV9 and TRBJ2-1; TRBD1 is a possible D gene (6 bases). This CDR3 is built from 12 residues. The germline V and J ends were trimmed by 4 bases and 10 bases, with 12 bases remaining between them. CDR1 and CDR2 from the germline V gene are SGDLS and YYNGEE. This chain's CDR3 is CASSPYQGEQFF. CDR3 sequence (DNA): TGTGCCAGCAGCCCCTACCAGGGGGAGCAGTTCTTC.

V and J are TRBV4-2 and TRBJ1-1, with D uncertain. The CDR3 sequence is 15 residues long. V gave up 3 bases and J gave up 3 bases, with 14 bases separating them. Germline loops: CDR1 LGHNA, CDR2 YNFKEQ. The DNA for the CDR3 is TGTGCCAGCAGCCAGGAAGGTGGTCGGGACACTGAAGCTTTCTTT. Residues: CASSQEGGRDTEAFF.